This entry concerns a single T cell receptor (beta chain). This sample was included in a study of T cell changes during pregnancy in multiple sclerosis. Data came from immunoSEQ multiplex PCR; TCRdb stores just in-frame clones and leaves some out. Of 40,000 or so clones listed, over 75% were seen once; the top ten hold around 0.47%. The specimen was CD4+ T cells from peripheral blood mononuclear cells, collected in the first trimester of pregnancy. This receptor was obtained from a female donor in good health, enrolled as a control in a pregnancy study.

This CDR3 reads CASRGQGNTEAFF. The CDR3 bases are TGTGCCAGCAGGGGACAGGGGAACACTGAAGCTTTCTTT. The rearrangement uses TRBV7-2 and TRBJ1-1; 9 positions match TRBD1. With V trimmed by 6 bases and J by 1 base, 0 bases remained unmatched. The germline V gene encodes CDR1 SGHTA and CDR2 FQGNSA. The CDR3 loop spans 13 amino acids.